Sequencing of this T cell receptor (beta chain) was carried out in a study of T cells after yellow fever vaccination. About the study: Any fraction with a low cell number was prepared using SMART-Seq v4 Ultra Low Input. Study observations and caveats: It was the secondary response that reached its peak faster, day 5 versus 15, but it was weaker. Post-booster samples contained most primary-vaccination clones (roughly 96% CD4, roughly 88% CD8).

CDR1 and CDR2 (germline): SGHRS, YFSETQ. Germline trimming cut 4 bases from V and 0 bases from J; bases unmatched to any gene: 26. CDR3 size: 22 residues. The 5'RACE template-switching step produced TCR cDNA and added a universal primer site and UMIs. TCRdb re-called the 5' RACE reads through MiXCR, storing one row per CDR3 protein. The sample has approximately 250,000 distinct CDR3 sequences; more than 6.5% are singletons. This clonotype showed up just a few times. Its specificity is not known. The V and J genes are TRBV5-1 and TRBJ2-3, with 7 bases matching TRBD2. The sequencing used CD4+ T cells sorted from PBMCs, collected on the day of the yellow fever booster vaccination. This receptor was obtained from a man under 40 who received the YFV17D yellow fever vaccine. The CDR3 region has the DNA TGCGCCAGCAGCCCCCTTAAGATCGTGGGTGTAGCGGGCAGAACCAGCACAGATACGCAGTATTTT. Translation gives CASSPLKIVGVAGRTSTDTQYF.